These 23 T cell receptor beta chains came from one sample sequenced in a study of blood T cell repertoires in COVID-19. The protocol was immunoSEQ multiplex PCR, while the TCRdb copy is restricted to in-frame clones and leaves out a portion. The sample comprises 200,000 to 250,000 clones, 70% to 85% of which are singletons, and 3% to 4% rests with the top ten. The sample was peripheral blood. These receptor sequences come from a woman aged 40 to 49 with active or convalescent COVID-19.

The chain recombines TRBV5-6 with TRBJ1-3; weak D call: TRBD1 (5 bases). The V gene lost 4 bases and the J gene lost 8 bases, with 13 bases spanning the gap. CDR1 and CDR2 (germline): SGHDT, YYEEEE. This CDR3 contains 13 residues. The CDR3 protein is CASSRWGRDTIYF. The CDR3 coding sequence is TGTGCCAGCAGCCGGTGGGGCCGGGACACCATATATTTT. Full variable domain (rest looked up from reference TRBV5-6 and TRBJ1-3): DAGVTQSPTHLIKTRGQQVTLRCSPKSGHDTVSWYQQALGQGPQFIFQYYEEEERQRGNFPDRFSGHQFPNYSSELNVNALLLGDSALYLCASSRWGRDTIYFGEGSWLTVV.

V gene TRBV3-1 (or the pseudogene TRBV3-2) combines with J gene TRBJ2-3; TRBD2 agrees at 9 bases. CDR3 length: 18 amino acids. Germline V gives CDR1 LGHDT, CDR2 YNNKEL (reference sequence). The V and J ends lost 5 bases and 4 bases, in that order; junction bases with no gene match: 16. CDR3 nucleotide sequence: TGTGCCAGCAGCTCCTATTATAGCGGGGGACTCGCGGCAGATACGCAGTATTTT. This encodes CASSSYYSGGLAADTQYF.

This clone has at least ten counts. The rearrangement uses TRBV3-1 (or the pseudogene TRBV3-2) and TRBJ1-2; no definite D call. With 4 bases removed from V and 4 bases from J, the gap between germline ends came to 7 bases. The germline V gene has CDR1 LGHDT and CDR2 YNNKEL (reference sequence). This CDR3 has 12 residues. CDR3 loop: CASSPPGYGYTF. The CDR3 coding sequence is TGTGCCAGCAGCCCCCCGGGCTATGGCTACACCTTC.

Comment on this clone: One junction end disagrees with the germline gene, perhaps due to a read error. The rearrangement uses TRBV5-1 and TRBJ1-1; a possible D gene is TRBD1 (6 bases). CDR3 length equals 14 residues. Germline V gives CDR1 SGHRS, CDR2 YFSETQ. The CDR3 bases are TGCGCCGGCAGCTTGAACGGACAGCTCACTGAAGCTTTCTTT. Translated, it gives CAGSLNGQLTEAFF.

The CDR3 DNA is TGTGCCAGCCTGGGACTAGCGGGGGGTTCGGTTAGTACCGGGGAGCTGTTTTTT. This encodes CASLGLAGGSVSTGELFF. The rearrangement joins TRBV28 to TRBJ2-2, with 15 positions matching TRBD2. The germline V gene has CDR1 MDHEN and CDR2 SYDVKM. The CDR3 sequence is 18 residues long. V lost 8 bases to trimming and J lost 5 bases; unmatched junction nucleotides: 12.

The gene calls are TRBV12-3 or TRBV12-4 and TRBJ1-2; no clear D. The CDR3 is made up of 13 amino acids. V was pared by 6 bases and J by 4 bases, with 12 bases between. The CDR3 here is CASSSTPLYGYTF. The CDR3 DNA sequence: TGTGCCAGCAGCTCGACACCGCTCTATGGCTACACCTTC.

The rearrangement joins TRBV29-1 to TRBJ2-1, with D possibly being TRBD1 (5 bases). Trimming left V 3 bases short and J 5 bases short, with 8 bases between. Germline lookup yields CDR1 SQVTM and CDR2 ANQGSEA. This CDR3 region has 12 residues. Here the CDR3 reads CSVEGRNNEQFF. The CDR3 nucleotides are TGCAGCGTTGAGGGGCGGAACAATGAGCAGTTCTTC.

CDR3 in DNA: TGTGCCAGCAGCCAGGGGGGAGGGTGGAACACTGAAGCTTTCTTT. Its protein is CASSQGGGWNTEAFF. The J gene is TRBJ1-1, the V gene TRBV3-1 (or the pseudogene TRBV3-2); TRBD1 is a possible D gene (5 bases). CDR3 length: 15 amino acids. Germline CDR1 and CDR2: LGHDT and YNNKEL (reference sequence). The germline V and J ends were trimmed by 3 bases and 1 base, with 12 bases remaining between them.

The chain combines TRBV7-6 with TRBJ2-5; TRBD2 matches at 8 bases. The germline gives CDR1 SGHVS, CDR2 FNYEAQ. The CDR3 totals 15 residues. Losses at the gene ends were 1 base for V and 0 bases for J; bases not matched to a gene: 1. The CDR3 nucleotides read TGTGCCAGCAGCTTAGACGGGGGGGACCAAGAGACCCAGTACTTC. This encodes CASSLDGGDQETQYF.

Here the CDR3 reads CAWNSQGAIEKLFF. The CDR3 DNA follows: TGTGCCTGGAATAGCCAGGGGGCCATTGAAAAACTGTTTTTT. The chain recombines TRBV30 with TRBJ1-4, with 8 bases that match TRBD1. The CDR3 contains 14 residues. Germline CDR1 reads GTSNPN; CDR2 reads SVGIG (reference sequence). Trimming took 4 bases from V and 7 from J; bases not matched to a gene: 8.

The gene calls are TRBV14 and TRBJ2-4; weak D call: TRBD1 (5 bases). In germline, CDR1 is SGHDN, CDR2 FVKESK. The CDR3 sequence is 15 residues long. Trimming removed 0 bases at V and 1 base at J, with 7 bases between. CDR3 coding DNA: TGTGCCAGCAGCCAAGAGCCAGGGGCCAAAAACATTCAGTACTTC. It yields the protein CASSQEPGAKNIQYF.

The chain uses TRBV28 and TRBJ1-2; 7 bases map to TRBD1. The CDR3 has 12 residues. With V trimmed by 3 bases and J by 8 bases, 3 bases remained unmatched. CDR1 MDHEN and CDR2 SYDVKM come from the germline V gene. CDR3 residues: CASSFPTGGYTF. In nucleotides, the CDR3 is TGTGCCAGCAGTTTTCCGACAGGGGGCTACACCTTC.

This rearrangement joins TRBV7-3 to TRBJ2-5, with TRBD1 matching 8 bases. Germline values: CDR1 SGHTA, CDR2 FQGTGA. The CDR3 covers 14 residues. V lost 5 bases to trimming and J lost 3 bases; unmatched junction nucleotides: 5. The CDR3 loop is CASSPGQGEETQYF. The CDR3 nucleotides read TGTGCCAGCAGCCCAGGACAGGGAGAAGAGACCCAGTACTTC.

Details on this clone: This sample also contains other DNA sequences that code for the same CDR3. The V gene is TRBV5-1, the J gene TRBJ2-2; D is possibly TRBD1 (5 bases). V was trimmed by 0 bases and J by 5 bases, leaving 11 bases between them. This CDR3 is built from 15 residues. CDR1 and CDR2 from the germline V gene are SGHRS and YFSETQ. The CDR3 spells CASSLAAGRTGELFF. Written as DNA, the CDR3 is TGCGCCAGCAGCTTGGCGGCAGGGCGGACCGGGGAGCTGTTTTTT.

The V gene is TRBV5-1, the J gene TRBJ1-4; no definite D call. The CDR3 length is 14 residues. V was pared by 2 bases and J by 7 bases, with 12 bases between. Germline V lookup: CDR1 SGHRS, CDR2 YFSETQ. The CDR3 reads CASSLGGIREKLFF. The CDR3 DNA follows: TGCGCCAGCAGCTTAGGAGGGATCCGTGAAAAACTGTTTTTT.

The V gene is TRBV6-6, the J gene TRBJ2-7; TRBD1 agrees at 10 bases. The CDR3 length is 13 residues. CDR1 and CDR2 (germline): MNHNY, SVGAGI (reference sequence). Trimming at V came to 6 bases and at J to 5 bases, leaving 4 bases not matched to a gene. The chain's CDR3 is CASRDRGQHEQYF. In nucleotides, the CDR3 is TGTGCCAGCAGAGACAGGGGGCAACACGAGCAGTACTTC.

This chain connects TRBV28 to TRBJ2-7; 12 bases are shared with TRBD1. V trimming: 8 bases; J trimming: 4 bases; junction bases outside the gene matches: 6. CDR3 length equals 14 residues. Germline CDR1 and CDR2: MDHEN and SYDVKM. Written as DNA, the CDR3 is TGTGCCAGCGGCCTGGGACAGGGGGCTTACGAGCAGTACTTC. Protein: CASGLGQGAYEQYF. Full variable domain (rest looked up from reference TRBV28 and TRBJ2-7): DVKVTQSSRYLVKRTGEKVFLECVQDMDHENMFWYRQDPGLGLRLIYFSYDVKMKEKGDIPEGYSVSREKKERFSLILESASTNQTSMYLCASGLGQGAYEQYFGPGTRLTVT.

This chain links TRBV6-5 with TRBJ1-5; D is undetermined. The CDR3 has 13 residues. CDR1 is MNHEY, CDR2 SVGAGI, per germline. V was clipped by 4 bases and J by 5 bases, with 9 bases between them. The CDR3 sequence is CASSSSQYQPQHF. The CDR3 nucleotides are TGTGCCAGCAGTTCCTCCCAATATCAGCCCCAGCATTTT.

The rearrangement uses TRBV11-1 and TRBJ1-2; D might be TRBD1 (5 bases). This CDR3 comprises 12 residues. V was cut by 3 bases and J by 4 bases, with 6 bases left in between. Germline lookup yields CDR1 SGHAT and CDR2 FQDESV (reference sequence). The CDR3 loop reads CASSLGGYGYTF. The DNA of the CDR3 is TGTGCCAGCAGCTTGGGGGGCTATGGCTACACCTTC.

The sample holds one count of this clone. V is TRBV28 and J is TRBJ1-4, with D possibly TRBD1 on 5 matching bases. CDR1 MDHEN and CDR2 SYDVKM come from the germline V gene. This CDR3 comprises 14 residues. V lost 2 bases and J 7 bases, leaving 11 bases between the germline ends. CDR3 amino acids: CASSLRGVREKLFF. In DNA, the CDR3 is TGTGCCAGCAGTTTACGGGGGGTTCGTGAAAAACTGTTTTTT.

The chain joins TRBV5-4 to TRBJ2-3; 9 bases map to TRBD1. Germline-derived CDR1 and CDR2 are SGHNT and YYREEE (reference sequence). This CDR3 is 16 amino acids long. Losses at the gene ends were 4 bases for V and 2 bases for J; bases not matched to a gene: 8. This chain's CDR3 is CASSLAGQGITDTQYF. Here the CDR3 DNA reads TGTGCCAGCAGCCTGGCGGGACAGGGAATCACAGATACGCAGTATTTT.

The CDR3 region has the DNA TGTGCCAGCAGTTTCCGGCAGGGGTTCGATCAGCCCCAGCATTTT. Amino acids: CASSFRQGFDQPQHF. This chain connects TRBV28 to TRBJ1-5; a possible D gene is TRBD1 (6 bases). The ends were cut back, 3 bases at V and 5 bases at J, with 14 bases in the middle. This CDR3 has 15 amino acids. From germline, CDR1 is MDHEN and CDR2 SYDVKM.

The J gene is TRBJ1-2, the V gene TRBV27; a possible D gene is TRBD1 (6 bases). This CDR3 comprises 15 residues. Trimming removed 3 bases from V and 6 bases from J, with 17 bases in between. From germline, CDR1 is MNHEY and CDR2 SMNVEV (reference sequence). The CDR3 DNA sequence: TGTGCCAGCAGTTTTTTAGGGCAGGGGTTCCATGGCTACACCTTC. This codes for CASSFLGQGFHGYTF.